The 18 T cell receptor beta chains below come from one sample, sequenced in a study of Graves' ophthalmopathy and Graves' hyperthyroidism. Using RNA transcripts, the TCR beta CDR3 regions were amplified. The authors performed first-round RT-PCR with HTBI primers and then a second-round multiplex PCR. TCRdb used MiXCR to reprocess the multiplex PCR reads, holding one entry per CDR3 protein. This sample yields some 370,000 distinct CDR3 sequences, of which roughly 17% are seen a single time; around 2.4% belongs to the top ten. Input material: peripheral blood. These receptor sequences come from an adult woman with stable Graves' hyperthyroidism.

Many counts were recorded for this clonotype. The chain links TRBV7-9 to TRBJ1-6, with 9 bases fitting TRBD1. The CDR3 spans 15 residues. Germline CDR1 is SEHNR and CDR2 is FQNEAQ (reference sequence). With 5 bases clipped from V and 7 bases from J, the junction kept 6 bases outside the gene matches. The CDR3 here is CASSGRDRVNSPLHF. The CDR3, as DNA: TGTGCCAGCAGCGGACGGGACAGGGTGAATTCACCCCTCCACTTT.

This clonotype has a count of ten or more. V gene TRBV10-3 combines with J gene TRBJ2-7; 10 nucleotides match TRBD2. Germline lookup yields CDR1 ENHRY and CDR2 SYGVKD. V trimming: 0 bases; J trimming: 7 bases; junction bases outside the gene matches: 9. This CDR3 has 16 residues. Written as DNA, the CDR3 is TGTGCCATCAGTGAGTCGCGGGCTAGCGGGAGTAGGGAGCAGTACTTC. Its translation: CAISESRASGSREQYF.

The table lists this clonotype with many counts. The genes are TRBV7-2 and TRBJ1-3; unclear D gene. CDR3 length equals 15 residues. Germline CDR1 SGHTA, CDR2 FQGNSA. V was trimmed by 8 bases and J by 4 bases, leaving 18 bases between them. In DNA, the CDR3 is TGTGCCAGCGAGAAGGGTACAAATCTCGGAAACACCATATATTTT. Translation: CASEKGTNLGNTIYF.

This clonotype came up a few times. A much larger clone sits a single nucleotide away, making a read error possible. This chain connects TRBV4-1 to TRBJ1-1; D is perhaps TRBD1 (5 bases). This CDR3 has 14 amino acids. The germline V gene encodes CDR1 MGHRA and CDR2 YSYEKL. This chain's CDR3 is CVSSLRQLNTEAFF. The CDR3 coding sequence is TGCGTCAGCAGCCTCCGACAGCTGAACACTGAAGCTTTCTTT.

This clonotype occurred many times. J is TRBJ2-5 and V is TRBV20-1; D is perhaps TRBD1 (5 bases). Germline V gives CDR1 DFQATT, CDR2 SNEGSKA (reference sequence). Trimming removed 7 bases from V and 5 bases from J, with 14 bases in between. The CDR3 contains 12 residues. The CDR3 loop reads CSGIPGKETQYF. As DNA, the CDR3 is TGCAGTGGGATCCCAGGGAAGGAGACCCAGTACTTC.

This clonotype has a count of ten or more. The chain couples TRBV6-2 or TRBV6-3 to TRBJ1-2, with D unclear. V was pared by 2 bases and J by 4 bases, with 8 bases between. From germline, CDR1 is MNHEY and CDR2 SVGEGT. The CDR3 covers 13 residues. This CDR3 is CASSYEGTYGYTF. The CDR3, as DNA: TGTGCCAGCAGTTACGAGGGTACCTATGGCTACACCTTC.

This clonotype has at least ten counts. The chain joins TRBV28 to TRBJ2-2; 9 bases match TRBD1. V lost 2 bases to trimming and J lost 7 bases; unmatched junction nucleotides: 8. Germline assignment: CDR1 MDHEN and CDR2 SYDVKM. CDR3 length equals 16 residues. Here the CDR3 reads CASSLMGQGYDGELFF. In DNA form, the CDR3 reads TGTGCCAGCAGTTTAATGGGACAGGGATACGACGGGGAGCTGTTTTTT.

This clonotype was counted ten times or more. The chain couples TRBV20-1 to TRBJ2-7; TRBD2 matches at 10 bases. Germline CDR1 reads DFQATT; CDR2 reads SNEGSKA (reference sequence). The CDR3 has 17 residues. Unmatched junction bases numbered 15, after V lost 2 bases and J lost 5 bases. For the CDR3, the DNA is TGCAGTGCTAGAACTGGAGCGGGAGGGCCGAAGGGGAACGAGCAGTACTTC. Protein product: CSARTGAGGPKGNEQYF.

This clonotype has just a few counts. This chain joins TRBV18 and TRBJ1-2; D possibly corresponds to TRBD1 (6 bases). The V end lost 0 bases, the J end lost 2 bases, and 16 bases lay between the germline ends. The CDR3 contains 17 residues. CDR1 and CDR2 (germline): KGHSH, LQKENI. CDR3 loop: CASSPPPGANRNYGYTF. CDR3 coding DNA: TGTGCCAGCTCACCACCGCCAGGGGCGAATCGCAACTATGGCTACACCTTC.

At least ten counts were recorded for this clonotype. The V call is TRBV20-1, the J call TRBJ2-4; 15 nucleotides agree with TRBD2. Germline-derived CDR1 and CDR2 are DFQATT and SNEGSKA (reference sequence). This CDR3 has 20 residues. The junction had 13 bases not matched to a gene; V was cut back by 4 bases and J by 0 bases. CDR3 sequence reads: CSAKGGPGLAGGLAKNIQYF. The CDR3 DNA is TGCAGTGCTAAAGGGGGGCCGGGACTAGCGGGAGGTCTAGCCAAAAACATTCAGTACTTC.

This rearrangement joins TRBV3-1 to TRBJ2-5; D may be TRBD2 (5 bases). This CDR3 contains 11 residues. The V gene's germline CDR1 is LGHDT and CDR2 YNNKEL (reference sequence). V lost 3 bases and J 13 bases, leaving 12 bases between the germline ends. In DNA form, the CDR3 reads TGTGCCAGCAGCCAGGACGGCCGGGGGTACTTC. Its translation is CASSQDGRGYF.

This clonotype was picked up many times. CDR3 DNA: TGTGCCACCAGCAGAGACCACCAACAGGGGCGCTCCTACAATGAGCAGTTCTTC. Its translation is CATSRDHQQGRSYNEQFF. The genes are TRBV15 and TRBJ2-1; 7 bases are a match to TRBD1. J lost 0 bases, V lost 0 bases, and 8 bases had no gene match. The CDR3 length is 18 residues. Per the germline V gene, CDR1 is LNHNV and CDR2 is YYDKDF (reference sequence).

The sample holds many counts of this clonotype. The V call is TRBV30, the J call TRBJ1-1, with D uncertain. There are 15 residues in the CDR3. V shed 6 bases and J shed 7 bases, with 24 bases lying between them. The germline V gene has CDR1 GTSNPN and CDR2 SVGIG (reference sequence). CDR3 bases: TGTGCCTGTAATCCCGGGTCTCGACCTCGGAGTGAAGCTTTCTTT. This codes for CACNPGSRPRSEAFF.

This clonotype was found many times. The CDR3 is CASSQDWAGGNEQYF. In nucleotides, the CDR3 is TGCGCCAGCAGCCAAGATTGGGCGGGAGGCAACGAGCAGTACTTC. The chain recombines TRBV4-3 with TRBJ2-7; 8 bases are shared with TRBD2. Germline trimming cut 0 bases from V and 5 bases from J; bases unmatched to any gene: 6. Germline V CDR1 and CDR2: LGHNA, YSLEER. There are 15 residues in the CDR3.

This clonotype was found many times. The V call is TRBV24-1, the J call TRBJ2-5, with 16 bases fitting TRBD2. V dropped 3 bases and J dropped 5; count of bases not matched to a gene: 5. This CDR3 contains 17 residues. The germline gives CDR1 KGHDR, CDR2 SFDVKD. The CDR3 region has the DNA TGTGCCACCAGTGATGGGACTAGCGGGAGGGGTAGGGAGACCCAGTACTTC. This translates into CATSDGTSGRGRETQYF.

This clonotype was recorded many times. V is TRBV12-3 or TRBV12-4 and J is TRBJ1-1; no firm D call. The V and J ends lost 3 bases and 3 bases respectively, with 20 bases between them. CDR3 length: 17 residues. CDR3 protein: CASSFIGTGSGDTEAFF. In DNA form, the CDR3 reads TGTGCCAGCAGTTTTATTGGCACCGGGTCAGGTGACACTGAAGCTTTCTTT.

This clonotype was seen many times. The rearrangement uses TRBV24-1 and TRBJ2-2; 7 bases are shared with TRBD1. Germline-derived CDR1 and CDR2 are KGHDR and SFDVKD. The trim removed 2 bases at V and 4 bases at J, leaving 6 bases unmatched. The CDR3 runs 16 residues. Written as DNA, the CDR3 is TGTGCCACCAGTGATTCCCAAAACAGGGGCACCGGGGAGCTGTTTTTT. Translation: CATSDSQNRGTGELFF.

This clonotype was counted many times. The chain employs TRBV6-4 and TRBJ1-1; TRBD1 matches at 10 bases. The CDR3 contains 17 residues. With V trimmed by 6 bases and J by 5 bases, 15 bases remained unmatched. Germline CDR1 is MRHNA and CDR2 is SNTAGT. In DNA form, the CDR3 reads TGTGCCAGCAGGGCTAGACTCGACAGGGGGCGAGGAACTGAAGCTTTCTTT. This translates into CASRARLDRGRGTEAFF.